This entry is about one T cell receptor (beta chain). Its matching antigen is unknown. V shed 2 bases and J 4 bases; nucleotides not matched to a gene: 6. This CDR3 region has 15 residues. Germline assignment: CDR1 MNHEY and CDR2 SVGAGI. The data belong to a study of vaccination and CD4 T cells after COVID-19. Sequencing of DNA taken from cultured CD4+ T cells relied on the Oncomine TCR Beta short-read assay. Via MiXCR, TCRdb re-called the PCR reads, giving one row per CDR3 protein. The data show about 13,000 distinct CDR3 sequences, just over 60% seen once. Treatment specified: approximately nine-day PBMC culture with coronavirus spike peptide pools or control peptides (ViraFEST assay). PBMCs were cultured at 1.5 million to 2.5 million per well with approximately 9.3 IU/ml IL-2 and around 10 ug/ml peptide pools.

The sequence derives from a human donor who had recovered from COVID-19. What was sequenced was CD4+ T cells from blood, cultured in vitro. The V and J genes are TRBV6-5 and TRBJ1-2; 8 bases agree with TRBD1. The CDR3 DNA is TGTGCCAGCAGTTACCCCCAGGGGGCAACCTATGGCTACACCTTC. Amino acid sequence: CASSYPQGATYGYTF.